This record covers a single T cell receptor (beta chain). The sample comes from a study of technical replicates of blood from several donors. Method: immunoSEQ multiplex PCR; TCRdb's copy keeps in-frame clones and lacks some. The sample has tens of thousands of clones; roughly 95% are singletons. V lost 6 bases to trimming and J lost 7 bases, with 9 bases between them. Germline V gene sequence: CDR1 MNHNY, CDR2 SVGAGI (reference sequence). This CDR3 contains 12 residues. The sequenced sample was T cells isolated from PBMCs. The V gene is TRBV6-6, the J gene TRBJ2-2; D remains unclear. The receptor was isolated from a human donor in good health. CDR3 region: CASSLPGGELFF. The CDR3 nucleotides are TGTGCCAGCAGCCTTCCGGGCGGGGAGCTGTTTTTT.